Listed here are 9 T cell receptor beta chains from one sample, sequenced in a study of beta chain features in type 1 diabetes. The isolated RNA, all of it, was reverse transcribed, so expressed TCRB transcripts were what got sequenced. Profiled with immunoSEQ multiplex PCR; TCRdb holds only in-frame clones, not every one. Among around 160,000 clones listed, under 60% were seen once. Sequencing was performed on Tregs from blood. Receptor source: a man aged 18 to 29 in good health.

The sample holds a few counts of this clone. V usage is TRBV29-1 and J usage is TRBJ1-5; 8 nucleotides line up with TRBD1. CDR1 and CDR2 (germline): SQVTM, ANQGSEA. The CDR3 spans 13 residues. Trimming cost V 4 bases and J 4 bases; bases outside gene matches: 3. DNA for the CDR3: TGCAGCGTTGGGACAGGGAGAAATCAGCCCCAGCATTTT. Translation: CSVGTGRNQPQHF.

The chain couples TRBV30 to TRBJ1-1; D gene uncertain. From germline, CDR1 is GTSNPN and CDR2 SVGIG (reference sequence). CDR3 size: 15 residues. V shed 2 bases and J shed 5 bases, with 18 bases lying between them. CDR3 in amino acids: CAWSYAGSERTEAFF. The CDR3 nucleotides read TGTGCCTGGAGTTATGCGGGGAGTGAGAGGACTGAAGCTTTCTTT.

This clone was counted between two and nine times. The chain recombines TRBV7-9 with TRBJ1-6; D not resolved. Germline V gene sequence: CDR1 SEHNR, CDR2 FQNEAQ (reference sequence). The CDR3 extends over 15 amino acids. Trimming left V 4 bases short and J 0 bases short, with 7 bases between. The CDR3 here is CASSSGGSYNSPLHF. CDR3 nucleotides: TGTGCCAGCAGCTCCGGAGGCTCCTATAATTCACCCCTCCACTTT. Using reference TRBV7-9 and TRBJ1-6 for the parts outside the CDR3, the full variable domain is DTGVSQNPRHKITKRGQNVTFRCDPISEHNRLYWYRQTLGQGPEFLTYFQNEAQLEKSRLLSDRFSAERPKGSFSTLEIQRTEQGDSAMYLCASSSGGSYNSPLHFGNGTRLTVT.

This chain joins TRBV18 and TRBJ1-2; the D is unclear. Germline lookup yields CDR1 KGHSH and CDR2 LQKENI. There are 14 residues in the CDR3. The V end was cut by 3 bases, the J end by 4 bases, with 12 bases between. The CDR3 is CASSPSGWAYGYTF. The CDR3 DNA follows: TGTGCCAGCTCACCCTCGGGGTGGGCCTATGGCTACACCTTC.

DNA for the CDR3: TGTGCCAGCAGCTCCGGACAGGGGGCGTCCGGTGATACGCAGTATTTT. It encodes CASSSGQGASGDTQYF. This chain joins TRBV7-2 and TRBJ2-3; 11 bases fit TRBD1. CDR3 length: 16 residues. Germline V gives CDR1 SGHTA, CDR2 FQGNSA. V shed 4 bases and J 6 bases; nucleotides not matched to a gene: 9. Looking up the rest from reference TRBV7-2 and TRBJ2-3 gives the full variable domain: GAGVSQSPSNKVTEKGKDVELRCDPISGHTALYWYRQSLGQGLEFLIYFQGNSAPDKSGLPSDRFSAERTGGSVSTLTIQRTQQEDSAVYLCASSSGQGASGDTQYFGPGTRLTVL.

This chain joins TRBV14 and TRBJ1-1, with a possible D match to TRBD1 (6 bases). Germline V gene sequence: CDR1 SGHDN, CDR2 FVKESK. The CDR3 contains 16 residues. The V end was cut by 5 bases, the J end by 1 base, with 17 bases between. DNA of the CDR3: TGTGCCAGCAGCGCTCGACTGGTGGGGGCGAACACTGAAGCTTTCTTT. Translation gives CASSARLVGANTEAFF.

This CDR3 reads CASSHKPGPLVYEQYF. CDR3 DNA: TGCGCCAGCAGTCATAAACCGGGTCCATTAGTCTACGAGCAGTACTTC. V is TRBV5-1 and J is TRBJ2-7; D is unclear. Trimming removed 5 bases from V and 3 bases from J, with 21 bases in between. This CDR3 is 16 amino acids long. Germline values: CDR1 SGHRS, CDR2 YFSETQ. Variable domain in full (rest from reference TRBV5-1 and TRBJ2-7): KAGVTQTPRYLIKTRGQQVTLSCSPISGHRSVSWYQQTPGQGLQFLFEYFSETQRNKGNFPGRFSGRQFSNSRSEMNVSTLELGDSALYLCASSHKPGPLVYEQYFGPGTRLTVT.

By share of the sample, this clone is medium-sized (0.01 to 0.1%). V and J are TRBV5-4 and TRBJ2-3, with 9 bases identical to TRBD2. V lost 6 bases and J lost 4; bases outside the gene matches: 6. This CDR3 is built from 14 residues. Germline CDR1 and CDR2: SGHNT and YYREEE (reference sequence). The CDR3 spells CASKSAGGPDTQYF. The CDR3, as DNA: TGTGCCAGCAAATCGGCGGGGGGGCCAGATACGCAGTATTTT. The full variable domain, in which reference TRBV5-4 and TRBJ2-3 provide the parts outside the CDR3, is ETGVTQSPTHLIKTRGQQVTLRCSSQSGHNTVSWYQQALGQGPQFIFQYYREEENGRGNFPPRFSGLQFPNYSSELNVNALELDDSALYLCASKSAGGPDTQYFGPGTRLTVL.

The rearrangement uses TRBV6-6 and TRBJ2-7, with TRBD2 matching 9 bases. CDR1 is MNHNY and CDR2 is SVGAGI in the germline V gene (reference sequence). This CDR3 is built from 14 residues. J gave up 7 bases and V 2 bases, and 6 bases lay outside the gene matches. In nucleotides, the CDR3 is TGTGCCAGCAGTTACGCGCTAGCGGGAAAGGAGCAGTACTTC. Translated: CASSYALAGKEQYF.